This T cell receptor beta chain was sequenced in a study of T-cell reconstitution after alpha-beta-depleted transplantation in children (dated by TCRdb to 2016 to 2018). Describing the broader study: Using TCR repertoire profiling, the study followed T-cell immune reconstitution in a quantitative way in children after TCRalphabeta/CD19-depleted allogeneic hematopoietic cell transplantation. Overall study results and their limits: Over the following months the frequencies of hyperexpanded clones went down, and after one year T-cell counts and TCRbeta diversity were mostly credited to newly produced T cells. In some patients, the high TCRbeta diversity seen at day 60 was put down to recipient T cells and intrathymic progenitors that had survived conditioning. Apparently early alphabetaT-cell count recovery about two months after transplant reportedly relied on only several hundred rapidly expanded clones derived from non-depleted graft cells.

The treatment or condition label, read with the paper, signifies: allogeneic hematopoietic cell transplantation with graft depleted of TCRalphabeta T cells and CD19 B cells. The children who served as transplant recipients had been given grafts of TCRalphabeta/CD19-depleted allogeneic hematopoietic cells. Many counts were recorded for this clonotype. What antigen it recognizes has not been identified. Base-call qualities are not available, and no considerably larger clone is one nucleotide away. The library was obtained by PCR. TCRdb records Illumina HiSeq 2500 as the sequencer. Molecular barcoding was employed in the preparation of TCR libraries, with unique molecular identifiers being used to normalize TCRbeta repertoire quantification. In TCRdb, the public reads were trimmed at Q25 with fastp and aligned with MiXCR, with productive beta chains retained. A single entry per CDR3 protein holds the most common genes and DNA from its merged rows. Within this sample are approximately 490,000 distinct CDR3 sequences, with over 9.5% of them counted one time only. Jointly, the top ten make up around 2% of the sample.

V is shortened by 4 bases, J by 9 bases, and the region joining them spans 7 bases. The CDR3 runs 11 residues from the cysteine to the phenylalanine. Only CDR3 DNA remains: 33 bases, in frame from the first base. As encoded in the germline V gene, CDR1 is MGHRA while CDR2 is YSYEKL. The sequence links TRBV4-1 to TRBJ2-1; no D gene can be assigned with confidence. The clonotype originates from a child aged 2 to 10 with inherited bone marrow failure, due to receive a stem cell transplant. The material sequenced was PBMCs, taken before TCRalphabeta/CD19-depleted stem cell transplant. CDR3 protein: CASSRSFEQFF. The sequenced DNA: TGCGCCAGCAGCCGAAGCTTTGAGCAGTTCTTC.